A single sample is the source of the 5 T cell receptor beta chains below, sequenced in a study of vaccination and CD4 T cells after COVID-19. Cultured CD4+ T cell DNA underwent sequencing with the Oncomine TCR Beta short-read assay. In TCRdb, the PCR reads were re-called with MiXCR into one record per CDR3 protein. The sample has thousands of distinct CDR3 sequences; about 50% are singletons. Treatment: approximately 10-day PBMC culture with coronavirus spike peptide pools or control peptides (ViraFEST assay). During the years 2011-2018, before the COVID-19 pandemic, the unexposed donor's CD4+ T cells were collected. Antigens of these TCRs are unknown. The sequenced sample consisted of CD4+ T cells from blood, cultured in vitro. The source of these receptors is a human donor in good health.

The chain is built from TRBV6-5 and TRBJ1-1; D gene unclear. Germline assignment: CDR1 MNHEY and CDR2 SVGAGI. V lost 1 base and J 5 bases, leaving 11 bases between the germline ends. The CDR3 is made up of 14 amino acids. CDR3 nucleotides: TGTGCCAGCAGTTACTTCGGTGGCCAGACTGAAGCTTTCTTT. This translates into CASSYFGGQTEAFF.

There are a few counts of this clonotype. The rearrangement links TRBV20-1 to TRBJ1-2, with 11 nucleotides matching TRBD1. CDR1 and CDR2 from the germline V gene are DFQATT and SNEGSKA (reference sequence). The CDR3 sequence is 13 residues long. V lost 5 bases, J lost 8 bases, and 7 bases stayed unmatched. This chain's CDR3 is CSAPPGQGDGYTF. For the CDR3, the DNA is TGCAGTGCTCCCCCGGGACAGGGGGACGGCTACACCTTC.

This clonotype was seen a handful of times. The chain carries TRBV7-9 and TRBJ1-1; 8 positions agree with TRBD1. Germline values: CDR1 SEHNR, CDR2 FQNEAQ (reference sequence). J lost 2 bases, V lost 6 bases, and 5 bases had no gene match. There are 14 residues in the CDR3. The CDR3 DNA reads TGTGCCAGCAGACCCGGACAGGGTAACACTGAAGCTTTCTTT. Amino acid sequence: CASRPGQGNTEAFF.

The chain recombines TRBV5-1 with TRBJ1-5, with D unclear. Germline values: CDR1 SGHRS, CDR2 YFSETQ. The CDR3 is 17 amino acids. V was trimmed by 2 bases and J by 6 bases, leaving 21 bases between them. The CDR3 DNA follows: TGCGCCAGCAGCTTCATATTTACCGACAAAGGCAGTCAGCCCCAGCATTTT. The encoded protein is CASSFIFTDKGSQPQHF.

This clonotype was picked up a small number of times. The V and J genes are TRBV19 and TRBJ1-5; tentatively, D is TRBD1 (5 bases). Germline values: CDR1 LNHDA, CDR2 SQIVND (reference sequence). The ends were cut back, 7 bases at V and 0 bases at J, with 16 bases in the middle. This CDR3 contains 16 residues. CDR3 residues: CASTTGEGYSNQPQHF. CDR3 coding DNA: TGTGCCAGTACCACGGGGGAGGGGTATAGCAATCAGCCCCAGCATTTT.